In this sample, the clone carrying this T cell receptor (beta chain) turned up a few times. This entry belongs to a study of T cells in Graves' hyperthyroidism and ophthalmopathy. RNA transcripts served as the template for amplifying TCR beta CDR3 regions. The HTBI primer set served for first-round RT-PCR of the TCR CDR3. One entry per CDR3 protein, called by TCRdb with MiXCR from the multiplex PCR reads. The data contain about 290,000 distinct CDR3 sequences, around 20% of them singletons. Exclusion of a patient resulted from uncontrolled infection, other autoimmune disease, pregnancy or lactation. Looked up from germline, CDR1 is DFQATT and CDR2 is SNEGSKA (reference sequence). The CDR3 runs to 11 residues.

The sequencing sample was made of blood. The clonotype comes from a man over 45 with Graves' ophthalmopathy. The chain couples TRBV20-1 to TRBJ2-5, with D tentatively TRBD1 or TRBD2 (5 bases each). CDR3 loop: CRAWGSGTQYF. The DNA of the CDR3 is TGCAGGGCCTGGGGGTCAGGGACCCAGTACTTC.